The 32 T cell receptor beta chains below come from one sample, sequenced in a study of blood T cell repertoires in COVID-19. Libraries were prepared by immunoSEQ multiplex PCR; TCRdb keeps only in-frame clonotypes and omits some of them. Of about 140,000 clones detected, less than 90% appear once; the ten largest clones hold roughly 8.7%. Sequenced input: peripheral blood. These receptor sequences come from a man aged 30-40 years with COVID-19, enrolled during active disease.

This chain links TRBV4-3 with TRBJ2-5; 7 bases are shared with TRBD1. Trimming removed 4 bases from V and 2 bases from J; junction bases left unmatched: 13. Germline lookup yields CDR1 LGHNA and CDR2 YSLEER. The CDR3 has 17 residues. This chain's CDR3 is CASSRTGGAGGQETQYF. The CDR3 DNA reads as TGCGCCAGCAGCCGGACAGGAGGTGCGGGTGGACAAGAGACCCAGTACTTC.

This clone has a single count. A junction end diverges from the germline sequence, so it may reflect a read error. Here the CDR3 DNA reads TGTGCTAGCAGCCCGGGACAGTCGGGTGTCAAAGCCAAAAACATTCAGTACTTC. Its protein product is CASSPGQSGVKAKNIQYF. This chain links TRBV7-7 with TRBJ2-4; TRBD1 matches at 7 bases. Per the germline V gene, CDR1 is SSHAT and CDR2 is FNYEAQ (reference sequence). The CDR3 sequence is 18 residues long.

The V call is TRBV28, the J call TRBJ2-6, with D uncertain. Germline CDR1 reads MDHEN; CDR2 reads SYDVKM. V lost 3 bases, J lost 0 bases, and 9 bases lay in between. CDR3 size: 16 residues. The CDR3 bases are TGTGCCAGCAGTTTTGGTTCCAGCTCTGGGGCCAACGTCCTGACTTTC. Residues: CASSFGSSSGANVLTF.

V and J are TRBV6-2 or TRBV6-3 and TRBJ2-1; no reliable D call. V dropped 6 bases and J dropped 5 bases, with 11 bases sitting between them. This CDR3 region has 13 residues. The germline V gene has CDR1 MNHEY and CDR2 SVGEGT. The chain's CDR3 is CASSRAFHNEQFF. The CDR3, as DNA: TGTGCCAGCAGCCGGGCATTCCACAATGAGCAGTTCTTC.

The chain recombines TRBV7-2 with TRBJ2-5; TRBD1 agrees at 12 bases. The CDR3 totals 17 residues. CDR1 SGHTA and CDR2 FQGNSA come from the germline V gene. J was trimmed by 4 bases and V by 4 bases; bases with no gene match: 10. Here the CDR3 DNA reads TGTGCCAGCAGCTCCTTTAGGGACAGGGGGCTTGGAGAGACCCAGTACTTC. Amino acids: CASSSFRDRGLGETQYF.

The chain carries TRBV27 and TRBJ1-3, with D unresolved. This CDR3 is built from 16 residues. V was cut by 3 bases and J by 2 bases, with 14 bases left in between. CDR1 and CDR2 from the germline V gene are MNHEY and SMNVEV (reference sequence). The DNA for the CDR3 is TGTGCCAGCAGTTTCAGCGGCGGAGGCGCTGGAAACACCATATATTTT. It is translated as CASSFSGGGAGNTIYF.

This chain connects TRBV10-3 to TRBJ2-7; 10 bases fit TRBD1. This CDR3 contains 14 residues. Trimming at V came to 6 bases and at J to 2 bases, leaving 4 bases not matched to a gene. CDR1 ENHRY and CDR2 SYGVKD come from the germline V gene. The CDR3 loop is CAIRGQGGPYEQYF. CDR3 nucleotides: TGTGCCATCAGAGGACAGGGGGGGCCCTACGAGCAGTACTTC.

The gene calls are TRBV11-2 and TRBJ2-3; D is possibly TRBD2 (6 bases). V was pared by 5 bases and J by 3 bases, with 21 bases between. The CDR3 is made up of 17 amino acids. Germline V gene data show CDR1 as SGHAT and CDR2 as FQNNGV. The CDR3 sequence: CASSPWEAGGGTDTQYF. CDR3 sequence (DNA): TGTGCCAGCAGCCCCTGGGAGGCGGGCGGAGGAACAGATACGCAGTATTTT.

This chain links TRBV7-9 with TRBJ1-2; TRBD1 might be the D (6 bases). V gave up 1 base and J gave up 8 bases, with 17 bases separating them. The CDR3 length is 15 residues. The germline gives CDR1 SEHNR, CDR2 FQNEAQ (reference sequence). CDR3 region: CASSLGDIRGQGYTF. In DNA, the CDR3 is TGTGCCAGCAGCTTAGGGGACATTCGAGGGCAAGGCTACACCTTC.

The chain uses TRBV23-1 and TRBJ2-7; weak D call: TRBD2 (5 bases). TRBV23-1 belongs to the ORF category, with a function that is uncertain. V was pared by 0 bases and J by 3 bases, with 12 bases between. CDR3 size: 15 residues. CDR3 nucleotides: TGCGCCAGCAGTCAATCCTGGCGGGTCGTCTACGAGCAGTACTTC. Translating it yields CASSQSWRVVYEQYF.

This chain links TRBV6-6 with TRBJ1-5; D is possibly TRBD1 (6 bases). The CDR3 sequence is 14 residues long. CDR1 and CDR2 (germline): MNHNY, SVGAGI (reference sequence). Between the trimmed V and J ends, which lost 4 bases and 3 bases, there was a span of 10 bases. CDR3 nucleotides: TGTGCCAGCAGTTTGGCAGGGGACAATCAGCCCCAGCATTTT. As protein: CASSLAGDNQPQHF.

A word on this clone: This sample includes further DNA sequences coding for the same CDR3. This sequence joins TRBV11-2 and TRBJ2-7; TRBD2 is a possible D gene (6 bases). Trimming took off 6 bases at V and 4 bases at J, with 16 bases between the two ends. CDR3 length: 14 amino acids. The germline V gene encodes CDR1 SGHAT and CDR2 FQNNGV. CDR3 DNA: TGTGCCAGCAGTCTGGCCGGGGGTTTGTACGAGCAGTACTTC. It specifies CASSLAGGLYEQYF.

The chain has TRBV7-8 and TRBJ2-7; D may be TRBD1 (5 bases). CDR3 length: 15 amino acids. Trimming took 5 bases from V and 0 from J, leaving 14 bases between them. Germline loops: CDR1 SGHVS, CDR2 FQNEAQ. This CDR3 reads CASSLTASSSYEQYF. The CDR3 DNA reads TGTGCCAGCAGCCTGACAGCGTCGAGCTCCTACGAGCAGTACTTC. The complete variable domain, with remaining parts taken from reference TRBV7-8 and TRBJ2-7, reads GAGVSQSPRYKVAKRGQDVALRCDPISGHVSLFWYQQALGQGPEFLTYFQNEAQLDKSGLPSDRFFAERPEGSVSTLKIQRTQQEDSAVYLCASSLTASSSYEQYFGPGTRLTVT.

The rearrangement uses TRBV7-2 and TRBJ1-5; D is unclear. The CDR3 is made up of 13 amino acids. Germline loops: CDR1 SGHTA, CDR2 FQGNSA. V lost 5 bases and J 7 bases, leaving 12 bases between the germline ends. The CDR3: CASSPGSGQPQHF. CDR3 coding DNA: TGTGCCAGCAGCCCCGGAAGCGGGCAGCCCCAGCATTTT.

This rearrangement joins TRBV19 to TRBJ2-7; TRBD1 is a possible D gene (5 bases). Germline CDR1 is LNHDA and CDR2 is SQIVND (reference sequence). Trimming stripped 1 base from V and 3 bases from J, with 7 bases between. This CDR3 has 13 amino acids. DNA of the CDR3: TGTGCCAGTAGTATAGGCAGGGACTACGAGCAGTACTTC. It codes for CASSIGRDYEQYF.

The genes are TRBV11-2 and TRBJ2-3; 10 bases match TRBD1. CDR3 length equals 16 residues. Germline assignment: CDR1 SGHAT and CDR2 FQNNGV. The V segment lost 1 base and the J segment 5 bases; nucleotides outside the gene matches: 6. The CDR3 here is CASSLGGTGVGDTQYF. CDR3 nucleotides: TGTGCCAGCAGCTTAGGTGGGACAGGGGTTGGAGATACGCAGTATTTT.

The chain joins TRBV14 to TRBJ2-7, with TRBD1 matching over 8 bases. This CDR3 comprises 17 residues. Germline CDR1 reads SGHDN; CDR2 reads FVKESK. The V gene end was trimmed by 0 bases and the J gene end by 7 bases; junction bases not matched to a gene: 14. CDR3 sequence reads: CASSQEPLAGGLGEQYF. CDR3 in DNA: TGTGCCAGCAGCCAAGAGCCCTTGGCAGGGGGCTTGGGGGAGCAGTACTTC.

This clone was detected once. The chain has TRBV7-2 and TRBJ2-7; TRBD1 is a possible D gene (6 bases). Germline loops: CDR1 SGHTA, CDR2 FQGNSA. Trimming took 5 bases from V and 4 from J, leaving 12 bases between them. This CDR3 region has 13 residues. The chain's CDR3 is CASSNVRGYEQYF. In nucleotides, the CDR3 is TGTGCCAGCAGCAACGTCAGGGGATACGAGCAGTACTTC.

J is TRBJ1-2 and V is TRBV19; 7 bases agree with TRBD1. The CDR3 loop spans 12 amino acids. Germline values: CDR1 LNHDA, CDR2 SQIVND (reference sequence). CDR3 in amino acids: CACRGRNYGYTF. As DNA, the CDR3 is TGTGCTTGTAGGGGGCGTAACTATGGCTACACCTTC.

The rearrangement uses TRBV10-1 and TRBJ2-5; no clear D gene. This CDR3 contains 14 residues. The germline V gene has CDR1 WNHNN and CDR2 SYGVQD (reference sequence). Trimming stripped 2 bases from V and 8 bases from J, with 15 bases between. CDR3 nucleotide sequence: TGCGCCAGCAGTGAGGGGCACGCTGGGTCCACCCAGTACTTC. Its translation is CASSEGHAGSTQYF.

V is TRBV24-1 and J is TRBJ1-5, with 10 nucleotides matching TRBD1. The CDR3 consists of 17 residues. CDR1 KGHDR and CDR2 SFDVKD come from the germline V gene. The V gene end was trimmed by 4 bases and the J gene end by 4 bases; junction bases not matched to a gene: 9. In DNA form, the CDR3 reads TGTGCCACCAGTGACCCCCTCGAGGGACAGGGGAATCAGCCCCAGCATTTT. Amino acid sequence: CATSDPLEGQGNQPQHF.

The chain's CDR3 is CASSPRQGRYEQYF. CDR3 nucleotide sequence: TGTGCCAGCAGCCCCAGACAGGGGCGATACGAGCAGTACTTC. V gene TRBV6-5 combines with J gene TRBJ2-7; 8 nucleotides line up with TRBD1. The V gene's germline CDR1 is MNHEY and CDR2 SVGAGI. The CDR3 is made up of 14 amino acids. Trimming at V came to 6 bases and at J to 4 bases, leaving 8 bases not matched to a gene.

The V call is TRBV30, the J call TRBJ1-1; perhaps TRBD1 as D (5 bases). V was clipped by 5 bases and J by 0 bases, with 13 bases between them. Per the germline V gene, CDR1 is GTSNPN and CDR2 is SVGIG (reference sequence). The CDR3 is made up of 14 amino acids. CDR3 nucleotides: TGTGCCTGGTGGACACCAAATATGAACACTGAAGCTTTCTTT. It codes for CAWWTPNMNTEAFF.

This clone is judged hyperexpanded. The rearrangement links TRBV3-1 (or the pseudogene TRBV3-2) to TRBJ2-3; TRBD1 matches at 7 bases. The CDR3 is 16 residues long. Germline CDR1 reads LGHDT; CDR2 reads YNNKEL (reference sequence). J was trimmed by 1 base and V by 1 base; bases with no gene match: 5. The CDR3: CASSQGRGWGTDTQYF. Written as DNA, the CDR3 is TGTGCCAGCAGCCAAGGCAGGGGGTGGGGCACAGATACGCAGTATTTT.

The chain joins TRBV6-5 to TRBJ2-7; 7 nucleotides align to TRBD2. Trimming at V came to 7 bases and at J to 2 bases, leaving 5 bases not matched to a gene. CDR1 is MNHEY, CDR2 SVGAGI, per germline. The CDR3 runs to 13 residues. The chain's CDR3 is CASIGDYPYEQYF. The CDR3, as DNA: TGTGCCAGCATTGGGGACTACCCCTACGAGCAGTACTTC.

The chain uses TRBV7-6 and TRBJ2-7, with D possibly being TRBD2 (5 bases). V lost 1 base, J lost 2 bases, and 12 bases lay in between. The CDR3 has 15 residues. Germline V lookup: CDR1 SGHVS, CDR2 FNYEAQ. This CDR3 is CASSLEPSQTYEQYF. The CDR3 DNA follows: TGTGCCAGCAGCTTAGAACCTAGCCAAACCTACGAGCAGTACTTC. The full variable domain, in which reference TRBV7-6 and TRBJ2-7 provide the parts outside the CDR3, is GAGVSQSPRYKVTKRGQDVALRCDPISGHVSLYWYRQALGQGPEFLTYFNYEAQQDKSGLPNDRFSAERPEGSISTLTIQRTEQRDSAMYRCASSLEPSQTYEQYFGPGTRLTVT.

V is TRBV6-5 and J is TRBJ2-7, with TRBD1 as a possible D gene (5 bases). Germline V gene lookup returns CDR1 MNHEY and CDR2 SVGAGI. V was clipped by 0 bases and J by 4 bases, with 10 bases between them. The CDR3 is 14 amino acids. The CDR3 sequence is CASSYSGRAYEQYF. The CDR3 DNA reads TGTGCCAGCAGTTACTCGGGCAGGGCGTACGAGCAGTACTTC.

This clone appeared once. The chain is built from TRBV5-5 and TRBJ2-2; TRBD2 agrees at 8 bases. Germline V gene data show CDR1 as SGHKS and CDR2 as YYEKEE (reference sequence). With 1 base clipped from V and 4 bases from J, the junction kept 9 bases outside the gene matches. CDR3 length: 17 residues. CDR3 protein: CASSLLSSGSGTGELFF. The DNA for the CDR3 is TGTGCCAGCAGCTTGCTGTCGAGCGGGAGTGGCACCGGGGAGCTGTTTTTT.

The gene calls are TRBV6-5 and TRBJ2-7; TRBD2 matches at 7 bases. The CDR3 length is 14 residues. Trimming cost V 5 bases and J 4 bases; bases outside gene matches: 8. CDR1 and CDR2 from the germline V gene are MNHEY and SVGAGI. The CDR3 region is CASSPGGRLYEQYF. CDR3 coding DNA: TGTGCCAGCAGTCCGGGCGGGAGATTATACGAGCAGTACTTC.

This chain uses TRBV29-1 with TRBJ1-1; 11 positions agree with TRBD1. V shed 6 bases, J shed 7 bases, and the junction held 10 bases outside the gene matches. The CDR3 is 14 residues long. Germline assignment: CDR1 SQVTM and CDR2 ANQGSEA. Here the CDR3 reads CSVHQDRGHIEAFF. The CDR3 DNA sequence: TGCAGCGTACATCAGGACAGGGGGCATATTGAAGCTTTCTTT.

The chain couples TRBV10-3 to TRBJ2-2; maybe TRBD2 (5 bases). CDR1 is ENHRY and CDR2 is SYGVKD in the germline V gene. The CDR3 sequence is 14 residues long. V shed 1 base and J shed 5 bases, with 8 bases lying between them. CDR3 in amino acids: CAISEYGETGELFF. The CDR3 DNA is TGTGCCATCAGTGAGTACGGGGAAACCGGGGAGCTGTTTTTT.

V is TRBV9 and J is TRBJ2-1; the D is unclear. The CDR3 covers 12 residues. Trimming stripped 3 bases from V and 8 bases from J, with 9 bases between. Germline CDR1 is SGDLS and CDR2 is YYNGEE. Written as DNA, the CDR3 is TGTGCCAGCAGCGAAATCAGTGATGAGCAGTTCTTC. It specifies CASSEISDEQFF.